Sequencing of this T cell receptor beta chain was carried out in a study of PD-L1 blockade in urothelial cancer. Stated time point: pretreatment peripheral blood. The patients had locally advanced or metastatic urothelial carcinoma. In its sample, this clone was seen many times. TCRdb's copy holds only in-frame clones and misses some; the assay was immunoSEQ multiplex PCR. In the table there are roughly 87,000 clones, approximately 88% of which are singletons. This CDR3 is built from 17 residues. V gave up 5 bases and J gave up 1 base; unmatched junction bases: 14. Per the germline V gene, CDR1 is SGHVS and CDR2 is FQNEAQ.

The clonotype was recovered from a woman older than 75 with urothelial cancer. V and J are TRBV7-8 and TRBJ2-7; 7 positions match TRBD2. Sequencing was performed on PBMCs, taken around atezolizumab (anti-PD-L1) treatment. CDR3 sequence reads: CASSHDGWVRESYEQYF. For the CDR3, the DNA is TGTGCCAGCAGCCACGACGGTTGGGTGCGGGAGTCCTACGAGCAGTACTTC.